What follows are 10 T cell receptor beta chains derived from one specimen sequenced in a study of OX40 agonist ivuxolimab in advanced cancers. Sequencing was performed with immunoSEQ multiplex PCR; in TCRdb, only in-frame clones are kept and a portion is missing. The sample has 65,000 to 70,000 clones, about 90% seen once. The specimen was CD4+ or CD8+ T cells sorted from blood, collected in a trial of the OX40 agonist ivuxolimab. The receptors derive from an adult with an advanced solid tumor such as melanoma, head and neck, liver or kidney cancer.

The chain joins TRBV28 to TRBJ1-1, with D possibly being TRBD1 (6 bases). Trimming pared 4 bases from V and 0 bases from J, leaving 12 bases between. The CDR3 contains 15 residues. In germline, CDR1 is MDHEN, CDR2 SYDVKM. The CDR3 sequence is CASSSSGHMNTEAFF. The DNA of the CDR3 is TGTGCCAGCAGTTCCTCGGGACATATGAACACTGAAGCTTTCTTT.

The chain recombines TRBV5-1 with TRBJ2-5; 9 bases are shared with TRBD2. Germline V gene data show CDR1 as SGHRS and CDR2 as YFSETQ. V lost 10 bases and J lost 5; bases outside the gene matches: 21. The CDR3 runs 17 residues. The chain's CDR3 is CASPREGSGRRRETQYF. The DNA for the CDR3 is TGCGCCTCCCCTCGGGAGGGTAGCGGGAGACGAAGGGAGACCCAGTACTTC.

The chain employs TRBV2 and TRBJ2-7; 8 bases line up with TRBD1. Per the germline V gene, CDR1 is SNHLY and CDR2 is FYNNEI. This CDR3 is 13 amino acids long. V shed 10 bases, J shed 3 bases, and the junction held 8 bases outside the gene matches. The CDR3 protein is CANKKDRVYEQYF. The CDR3 nucleotides read TGTGCCAACAAAAAGGACAGGGTCTACGAGCAGTACTTC.

The chain is built from TRBV4-1 and TRBJ1-2, with TRBD1 as a possible D gene (6 bases). Between the trimmed V and J ends, which lost 0 bases and 8 bases, there was a span of 22 bases. The CDR3 extends over 17 amino acids. Per germline, CDR1 MGHRA and CDR2 YSYEKL. CDR3 amino acids: CASSQDGTSGTRVGYTF. The CDR3 coding sequence is TGCGCCAGCAGCCAAGATGGGACCTCCGGGACACGGGTGGGCTACACCTTC.

This chain links TRBV6-5 with TRBJ2-3, with D maybe TRBD2 (6 bases). This CDR3 has 15 amino acids. Trimming took off 7 bases at V and 0 bases at J, with 14 bases between the two ends. Germline V CDR1 and CDR2: MNHEY, SVGAGI. CDR3 loop: CASTKLGGSTDTQYF. CDR3 nucleotide sequence: TGTGCCAGCACCAAGCTCGGGGGTAGCACAGATACGCAGTATTTT.

The V and J genes are TRBV7-2 and TRBJ2-7; the D call may be TRBD1 or TRBD2 (6 bases each). The CDR3 length is 15 residues. The germline CDR1 and CDR2 sequences are SGHTA and FQGNSA. The V end was cut by 5 bases, the J end by 0 bases, with 14 bases between. CDR3 loop: CASSPEGGSSYEQYF. CDR3 DNA sequence: TGTGCCAGCAGCCCCGAGGGGGGAAGCTCCTACGAGCAGTACTTC.

The genes are TRBV2 and TRBJ2-6; D is undetermined. CDR1 and CDR2 from the germline V gene are SNHLY and FYNNEI. Trimming removed 6 bases from V and 0 bases from J, with 9 bases in between. The CDR3 runs 15 residues. CDR3 in DNA: TGTGCCAGCAGGGTGGACGGCTCTGGGGCCAACGTCCTGACTTTC. Its translation: CASRVDGSGANVLTF.

This chain connects TRBV5-1 to TRBJ2-2; TRBD1 agrees at 7 bases. Trimming removed 4 bases from V and 5 bases from J; junction bases left unmatched: 8. The CDR3 is 15 amino acids. The V gene's germline CDR1 is SGHRS and CDR2 YFSETQ. CDR3 sequence (DNA): TGCGCCAGCAGCCTTCGACAGGGTCAGACCGGGGAGCTGTTTTTT. This gives the protein CASSLRQGQTGELFF. The full variable domain, its missing parts supplied by reference TRBV5-1 and TRBJ2-2, is KAGVTQTPRYLIKTRGQQVTLSCSPISGHRSVSWYQQTPGQGLQFLFEYFSETQRNKGNFPGRFSGRQFSNSRSEMNVSTLELGDSALYLCASSLRQGQTGELFFGEGSRLTVL.

This clone was detected only a few times. This chain joins TRBV30 and TRBJ2-3; 10 nucleotides line up with TRBD2. Trimming at V came to 0 bases and at J to 0 bases, leaving 6 bases not matched to a gene. This CDR3 has 17 amino acids. Germline CDR1 reads GTSNPN; CDR2 reads SVGIG (reference sequence). The CDR3 DNA follows: TGTGCCTGGAGTGTGGCTAGCGGGGGAACTAGCACAGATACGCAGTATTTT. Its protein is CAWSVASGGTSTDTQYF.

Only a few counts were recorded for this clone. V usage is TRBV7-3 and J usage is TRBJ2-7; D gene uncertain. The CDR3 runs 12 residues. Trimming removed 3 bases at V and 1 base at J, with 4 bases between. Germline CDR1 reads SGHTA; CDR2 reads FQGTGA. The DNA of the CDR3 is TGTGCCAGCAGCTTGGGTTCCTACGAGCAGTACTTC. Its protein product is CASSLGSYEQYF.